The TCR beta chain described here comes from a study of blood T cell repertoires in COVID-19. V was clipped by 7 bases and J by 5 bases, with 11 bases between them. The CDR3 spans 12 residues. Looked up from germline, CDR1 is SNHLY and CDR2 is FYNNEI. Methods used by the authors: Estimates of nucleated cell counts were drawn from the amplification of reference gene primers. Assay used: immunoSEQ multiplex PCR; TCRdb lists only in-frame clones, some missing. V and J calls and clone size are as listed in that table; D and trimming were resolved from the DNA. The table records around 72,000 clones, around 90% of them present only once.

The sequencing input was peripheral blood. The receptor comes from a human donor with active COVID-19. The donor label of this sample is uncertain. This chain connects TRBV2 to TRBJ1-2; D is perhaps TRBD1 (5 bases). DNA of the CDR3: TGTGCCAGCAACGAACAGGAATATGGCTACACCTTC. It codes for CASNEQEYGYTF.